Sequencing of this TCR beta chain was carried out in a study of T cells in women clearing cervical HPV infection. Data came from immunoSEQ multiplex PCR; TCRdb stores just in-frame clones and leaves some out. With roughly 48,000 clones in the sample, the ten largest clones hold around 1.5%. Per germline, CDR1 KGHSH and CDR2 LQKENI. Trimming removed 0 bases at V and 3 bases at J, with 11 bases between. The CDR3 has 15 residues. About this clone: The read comes to an end 3 residues before the CDR3 does, leaving the germline J gene to fill in the end.

The sample comprised blood buffy coat. This sequence was found in a woman between 18 and 75 years old with a cervical HPV16 infection that either progressed to CIN3+ or cleared (not recorded which). The chain uses TRBV18 and TRBJ1-1; possibly TRBD1 for D (5 bases). Partial CDR3 DNA: TGTGCCAGCTCACCACCCCAGGGTGTGTACACTGAA. It codes for CASSPPQGVYTE. The CDR3 in its entirety is CASSPPQGVYTEAFF.